Reported below is one T cell receptor beta chain. The data derive from a study of vaccination and CD4 T cells after COVID-19. Each CDR3 protein is one row after TCRdb ran MiXCR on the PCR reads. The data contain approximately 29,000 distinct CDR3 sequences, about half of them singletons. The CDR3 has 16 residues. V lost 6 bases, J lost 2 bases, and 17 bases lay in between. Germline V gene lookup returns CDR1 MNHNS and CDR2 SASEGT. Regarding time point: late sampling 161 to 241 days after vaccination in a few convalescent patients. This clonotype was obtained from a human donor who had recovered from COVID-19. The chain combines TRBV6-1 with TRBJ2-1; a weak D match, TRBD2 (6 bases). Sequenced here: CD4+ T cells from blood, sampled about 7 months after SARS-CoV-2 vaccination. CDR3 region: CASRLESSATYNEQFF. Written as DNA, the CDR3 is TGTGCCAGCAGACTTGAATCTAGCGCTACCTACAATGAGCAGTTCTTC.